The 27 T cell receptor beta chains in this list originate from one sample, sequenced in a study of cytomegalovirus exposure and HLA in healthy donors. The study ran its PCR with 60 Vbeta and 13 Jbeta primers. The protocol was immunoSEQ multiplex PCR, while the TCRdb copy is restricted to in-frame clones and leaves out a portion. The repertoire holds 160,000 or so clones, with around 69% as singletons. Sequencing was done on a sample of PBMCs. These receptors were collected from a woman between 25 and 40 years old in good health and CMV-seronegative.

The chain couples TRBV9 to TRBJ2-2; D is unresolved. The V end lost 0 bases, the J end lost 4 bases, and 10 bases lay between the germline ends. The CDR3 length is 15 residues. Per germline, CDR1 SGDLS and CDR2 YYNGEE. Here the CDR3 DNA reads TGTGCCAGCAGCGTAGAGCCCATTAGCACCGGGGAGCTGTTTTTT. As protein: CASSVEPISTGELFF. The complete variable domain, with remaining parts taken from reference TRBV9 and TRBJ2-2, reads DSGVTQTPKHLITATGQRVTLRCSPRSGDLSVYWYQQSLDQGLQFLIQYYNGEERAKGNILERFSAQQFPDLHSELNLSSLELGDSALYFCASSVEPISTGELFFGEGSRLTVL.

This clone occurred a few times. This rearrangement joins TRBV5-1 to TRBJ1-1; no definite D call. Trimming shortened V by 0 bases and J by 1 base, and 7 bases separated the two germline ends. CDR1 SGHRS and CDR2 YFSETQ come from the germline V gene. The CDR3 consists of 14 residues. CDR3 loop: CASSLGAENTEAFF. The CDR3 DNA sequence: TGCGCCAGCAGCTTGGGGGCAGAGAACACTGAAGCTTTCTTT.

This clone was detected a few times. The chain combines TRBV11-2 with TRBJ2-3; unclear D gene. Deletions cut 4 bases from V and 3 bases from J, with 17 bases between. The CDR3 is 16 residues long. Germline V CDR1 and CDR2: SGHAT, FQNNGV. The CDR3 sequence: CASSWVADTLTDTQYF. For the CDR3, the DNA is TGTGCCAGCAGCTGGGTTGCAGATACACTAACAGATACGCAGTATTTT.

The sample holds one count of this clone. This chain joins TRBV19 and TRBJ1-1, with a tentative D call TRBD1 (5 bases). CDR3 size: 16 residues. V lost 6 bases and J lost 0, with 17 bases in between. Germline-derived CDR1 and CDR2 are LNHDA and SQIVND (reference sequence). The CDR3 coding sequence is TGTGCCAGTAGGCGTGGGGCCCCGTTCATGAACACTGAAGCTTTCTTT. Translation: CASRRGAPFMNTEAFF.

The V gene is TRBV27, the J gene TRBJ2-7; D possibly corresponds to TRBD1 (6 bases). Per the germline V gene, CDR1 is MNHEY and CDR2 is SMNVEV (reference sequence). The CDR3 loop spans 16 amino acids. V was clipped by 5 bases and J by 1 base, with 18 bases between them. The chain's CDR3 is CASSLYTGTVSYEQYF. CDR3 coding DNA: TGTGCCAGCAGTCTCTACACAGGGACGGTTTCCTACGAGCAGTACTTC.

As DNA, the CDR3 is TGTGCCAGTCGACCGCCGGGACTTCGAATAGAAAAACTGTTTTTT. It is translated as CASRPPGLRIEKLFF. The V gene is TRBV19, the J gene TRBJ1-4; TRBD1 might be the D (5 bases). The germline CDR1 and CDR2 sequences are LNHDA and SQIVND (reference sequence). This CDR3 comprises 15 residues. Between the trimmed V and J ends, which lost 8 bases and 8 bases, there was a span of 21 bases. Based on the CDR3 plus reference TRBV19 and TRBJ1-4, the full variable domain is DGGITQSPKYLFRKEGQNVTLSCEQNLNHDAMYWYRQDPGQGLRLIYYSQIVNDFQKGDIAEGYSVSREKKESFPLTVTSAQKNPTAFYLCASRPPGLRIEKLFFGSGTQLSVL.

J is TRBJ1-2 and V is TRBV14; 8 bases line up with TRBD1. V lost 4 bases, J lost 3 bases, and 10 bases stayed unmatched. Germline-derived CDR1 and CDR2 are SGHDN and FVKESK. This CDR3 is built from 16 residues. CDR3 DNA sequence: TGTGCCAGCAGCCCTTTTGGGACAGGAAGCTACTATGGCTACACCTTC. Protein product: CASSPFGTGSYYGYTF.

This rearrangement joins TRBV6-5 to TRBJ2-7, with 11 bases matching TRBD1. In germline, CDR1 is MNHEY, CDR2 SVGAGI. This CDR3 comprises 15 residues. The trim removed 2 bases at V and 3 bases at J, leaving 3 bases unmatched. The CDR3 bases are TGTGCCAGCAGTTACGGCGGGACAGGGGGCTACGAGCAGTACTTC. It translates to CASSYGGTGGYEQYF.

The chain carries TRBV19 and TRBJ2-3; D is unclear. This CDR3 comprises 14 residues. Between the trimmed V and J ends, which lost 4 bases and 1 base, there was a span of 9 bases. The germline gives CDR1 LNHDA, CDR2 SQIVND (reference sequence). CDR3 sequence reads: CASSNRVGTDTQYF. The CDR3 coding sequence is TGTGCCAGTAGTAACCGAGTTGGCACAGATACGCAGTATTTT. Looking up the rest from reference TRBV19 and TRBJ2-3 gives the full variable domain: DGGITQSPKYLFRKEGQNVTLSCEQNLNHDAMYWYRQDPGQGLRLIYYSQIVNDFQKGDIAEGYSVSREKKESFPLTVTSAQKNPTAFYLCASSNRVGTDTQYFGPGTRLTVL.

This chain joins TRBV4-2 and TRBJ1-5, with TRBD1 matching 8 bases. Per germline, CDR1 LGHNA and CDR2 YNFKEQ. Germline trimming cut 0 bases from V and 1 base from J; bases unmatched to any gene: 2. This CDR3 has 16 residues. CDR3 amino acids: CASSQEGTGSNQPQHF. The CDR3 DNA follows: TGTGCCAGCAGCCAAGAAGGGACAGGAAGCAATCAGCCCCAGCATTTT.

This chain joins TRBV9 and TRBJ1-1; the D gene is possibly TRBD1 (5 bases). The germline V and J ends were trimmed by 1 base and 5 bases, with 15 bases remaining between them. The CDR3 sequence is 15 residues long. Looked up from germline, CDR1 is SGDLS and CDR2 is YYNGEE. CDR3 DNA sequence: TGTGCCAGCAGCGTAAGTGCAGGGCAGGCGACTGAAGCTTTCTTT. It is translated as CASSVSAGQATEAFF.

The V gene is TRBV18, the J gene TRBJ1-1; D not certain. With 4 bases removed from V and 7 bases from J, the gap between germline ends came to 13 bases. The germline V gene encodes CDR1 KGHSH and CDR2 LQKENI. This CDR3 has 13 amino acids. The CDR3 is CASSLLTDNEAFF. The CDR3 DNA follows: TGTGCCAGCTCACTACTTACAGATAATGAAGCTTTCTTT.

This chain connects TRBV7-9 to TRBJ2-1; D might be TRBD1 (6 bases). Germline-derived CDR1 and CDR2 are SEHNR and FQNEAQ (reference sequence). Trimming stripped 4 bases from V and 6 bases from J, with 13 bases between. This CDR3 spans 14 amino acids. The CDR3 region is CASSWVGRGNEQFF. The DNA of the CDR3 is TGTGCCAGCAGCTGGGTAGGCAGGGGCAATGAGCAGTTCTTC.

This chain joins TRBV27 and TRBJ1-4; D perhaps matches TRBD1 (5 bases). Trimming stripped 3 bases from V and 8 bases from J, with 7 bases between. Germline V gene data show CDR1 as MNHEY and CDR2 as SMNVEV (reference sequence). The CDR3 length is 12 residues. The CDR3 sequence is CASSFSGEKLFF. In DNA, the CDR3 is TGTGCCAGCAGTTTCTCAGGGGAAAAACTGTTTTTT.

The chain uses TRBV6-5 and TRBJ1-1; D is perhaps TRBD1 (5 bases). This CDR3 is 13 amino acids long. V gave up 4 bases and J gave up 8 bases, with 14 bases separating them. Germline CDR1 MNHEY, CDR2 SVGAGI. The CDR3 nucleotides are TGTGCCAGCAGTTTGACACAGGAGAACGAAGCTTTCTTT. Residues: CASSLTQENEAFF.

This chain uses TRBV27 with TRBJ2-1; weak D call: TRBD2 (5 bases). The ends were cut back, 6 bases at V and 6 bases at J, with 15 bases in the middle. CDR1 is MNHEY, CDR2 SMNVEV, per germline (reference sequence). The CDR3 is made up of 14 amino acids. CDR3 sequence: CASSPYTAGNEQFF. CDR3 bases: TGTGCCAGCAGCCCTTACACGGCGGGCAATGAGCAGTTCTTC.

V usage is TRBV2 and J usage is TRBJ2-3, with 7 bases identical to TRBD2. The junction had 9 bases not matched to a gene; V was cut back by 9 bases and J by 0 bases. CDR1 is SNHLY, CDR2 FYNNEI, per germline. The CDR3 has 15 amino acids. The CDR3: CASSGASGSTDTQYF. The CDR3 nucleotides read TGTGCCAGTTCCGGGGCTAGCGGTAGCACAGATACGCAGTATTTT.

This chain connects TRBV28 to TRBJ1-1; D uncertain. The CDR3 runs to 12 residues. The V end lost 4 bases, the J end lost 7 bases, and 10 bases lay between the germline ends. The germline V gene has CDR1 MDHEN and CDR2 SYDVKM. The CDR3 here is CASSSGGLEAFF. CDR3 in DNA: TGTGCCAGCAGTTCGGGAGGTCTTGAAGCTTTCTTT. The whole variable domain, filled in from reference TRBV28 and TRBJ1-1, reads DVKVTQSSRYLVKRTGEKVFLECVQDMDHENMFWYRQDPGLGLRLIYFSYDVKMKEKGDIPEGYSVSREKKERFSLILESASTNQTSMYLCASSSGGLEAFFGQGTRLTVV.

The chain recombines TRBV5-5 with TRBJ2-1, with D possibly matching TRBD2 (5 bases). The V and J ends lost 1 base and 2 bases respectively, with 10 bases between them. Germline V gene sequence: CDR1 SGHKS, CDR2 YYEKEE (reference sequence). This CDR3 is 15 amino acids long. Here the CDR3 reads CASSLLAPAYNEQFF. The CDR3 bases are TGTGCCAGCAGCTTGCTAGCACCCGCCTACAATGAGCAGTTCTTC.

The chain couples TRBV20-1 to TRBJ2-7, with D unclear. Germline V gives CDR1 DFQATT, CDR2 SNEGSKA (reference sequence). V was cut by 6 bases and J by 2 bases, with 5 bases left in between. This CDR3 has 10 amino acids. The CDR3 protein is CSASAYEQYF. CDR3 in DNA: TGCAGTGCCAGCGCCTACGAGCAGTACTTC.

The CDR3 DNA is TGTGCCAGCAGCTTTACCGGGGGGCGTAGGGAGCTGTTTTTT. The encoded protein is CASSFTGGRRELFF. The rearrangement uses TRBV7-8 and TRBJ2-2, with D maybe TRBD2 (7 bases). This CDR3 has 14 residues. CDR1 SGHVS and CDR2 FQNEAQ come from the germline V gene. The V and J ends lost 3 bases and 9 bases respectively, with 14 bases between them.

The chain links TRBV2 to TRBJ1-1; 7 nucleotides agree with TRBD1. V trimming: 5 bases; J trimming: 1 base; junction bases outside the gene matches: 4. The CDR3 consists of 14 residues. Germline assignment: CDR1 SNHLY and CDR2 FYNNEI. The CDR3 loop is CASSKGTANTEAFF. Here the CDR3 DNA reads TGTGCCAGCAGTAAAGGGACAGCGAACACTGAAGCTTTCTTT. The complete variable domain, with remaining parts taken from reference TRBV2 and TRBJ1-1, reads EPEVTQTPSHQVTQMGQEVILRCVPISNHLYFYWYRQILGQKVEFLVSFYNNEISEKSEIFDDQFSVERPDGSNFTLKIRSTKLEDSAMYFCASSKGTANTEAFFGQGTRLTVV.

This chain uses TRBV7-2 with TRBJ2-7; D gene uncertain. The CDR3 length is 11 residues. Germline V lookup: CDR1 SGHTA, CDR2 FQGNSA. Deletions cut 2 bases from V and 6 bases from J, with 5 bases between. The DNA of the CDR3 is TGTGCCAGCAGCTTATATTCCGAGCAGTACTTC. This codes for CASSLYSEQYF. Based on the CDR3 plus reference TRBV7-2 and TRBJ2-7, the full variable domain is GAGVSQSPSNKVTEKGKDVELRCDPISGHTALYWYRQSLGQGLEFLIYFQGNSAPDKSGLPSDRFSAERTGGSVSTLTIQRTQQEDSAVYLCASSLYSEQYFGPGTRLTVT.

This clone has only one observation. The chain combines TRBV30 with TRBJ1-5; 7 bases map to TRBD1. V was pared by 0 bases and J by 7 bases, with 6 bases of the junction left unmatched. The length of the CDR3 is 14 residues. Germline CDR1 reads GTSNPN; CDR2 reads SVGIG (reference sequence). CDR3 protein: CAWSVASGGQPQHF. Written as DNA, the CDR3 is TGTGCCTGGAGTGTGGCCTCAGGGGGACAGCCCCAGCATTTT.

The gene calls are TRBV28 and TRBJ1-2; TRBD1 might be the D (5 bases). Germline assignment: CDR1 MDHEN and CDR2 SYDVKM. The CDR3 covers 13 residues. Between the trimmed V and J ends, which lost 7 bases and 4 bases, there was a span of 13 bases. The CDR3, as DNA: TGTGCCAGCACCGCGCGGGGGATCTATGGCTACACCTTC. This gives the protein CASTARGIYGYTF.

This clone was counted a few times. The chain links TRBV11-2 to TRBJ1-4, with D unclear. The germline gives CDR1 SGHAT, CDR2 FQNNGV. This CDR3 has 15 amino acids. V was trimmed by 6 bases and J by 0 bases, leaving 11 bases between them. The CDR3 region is CASSLSDATNEKLFF. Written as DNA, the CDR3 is TGTGCCAGCAGTCTCTCAGATGCAACTAATGAAAAACTGTTTTTT.

DNA of the CDR3: TGTGCCAGCAGCTTGTACAGGGCGAGGGAGACCCAGTACTTC. Its translation is CASSLYRARETQYF. This rearrangement joins TRBV5-4 to TRBJ2-5; D is possibly TRBD1 (6 bases). The CDR3 has 14 amino acids. V dropped 1 base and J dropped 5 bases, with 12 bases sitting between them. Germline-derived CDR1 and CDR2 are SGHNT and YYREEE (reference sequence).